The sequence of this T cell receptor (beta chain) was determined in a study of shared clonotypes between healthy human individuals. The overall study: Researchers drew samples from a couple of women and a few men aged 18 to 49.

Libraries were prepared by immunoSEQ multiplex PCR; TCRdb keeps only in-frame clonotypes and omits some of them. This sample has millions of clones, with approximately 93% found just once. Concerning this clone: Antigen specificity is unknown.

Study-level findings and limits: Blood was the only sampled material, and tissue repertoires likely differ.

CD4+ cells underwent separation, giving CD45RA+ naive and CD45RA-negative memory subsets. The CDR3 extends over 16 amino acids. Trimming cost V 4 bases and J 8 bases, with 23 bases left between them. CDR1 WNHNN and CDR2 SYGVQD come from the germline V gene (reference sequence). The sequencing input was naive CD4+ T cells from PBMCs. Indicated subset: CD45RA+ positively selected. The gene calls are TRBV10-1 and TRBJ1-2; possibly TRBD1 for D (5 bases). The TCR comes from a man in his late teens or twenties in good health. Some clones in this sample may be carry-over from other donors' samples. CDR3 sequence: CASSGLLVGGVGGYTF. The CDR3 DNA follows: TGCGCCAGCAGTGGTCTTCTTGTGGGAGGGGTAGGGGGCTACACCTTC.